A single sample is the source of the 21 T cell receptor beta chains below, sequenced in a study of shared clonotypes between healthy human individuals. This table comes from immunoSEQ multiplex PCR, and its TCRdb copy is limited to in-frame clones, with some not included. The sample has about 560,000 clones; around three quarters are singletons. Specimen: PBMCs. Every receptor here comes from a woman in her forties in good health. Some clones in this sample may be carry-over from other donors' samples.

The chain combines TRBV30 with TRBJ2-7; no reliable D call. The germline V gene has CDR1 GTSNPN and CDR2 SVGIG (reference sequence). This CDR3 is 13 amino acids long. V was cut by 1 base and J by 6 bases, with 13 bases left in between. The CDR3 here is CAWSESRFGEQYF. The CDR3 nucleotides read TGTGCCTGGAGTGAATCGAGGTTCGGCGAGCAGTACTTC.

The chain has TRBV10-3 and TRBJ2-5; either TRBD1 or TRBD2 may supply D (5 bases each). The CDR3 sequence is 14 residues long. Germline assignment: CDR1 ENHRY and CDR2 SYGVKD. V was shortened by 0 bases and J by 5 bases, with 10 bases between the two germline ends. The CDR3 bases are TGTGCCATCAGTGAGTCGGGGGTCTCGGAGACCCAGTACTTC. Encoded protein: CAISESGVSETQYF.

V is TRBV4-1 and J is TRBJ2-3; D is ambiguous. The germline gives CDR1 MGHRA, CDR2 YSYEKL. CDR3 length: 14 residues. V was pared by 1 base and J by 2 bases, with 7 bases between. As DNA, the CDR3 is TGCGCCAGCAGCCAAGTTCTGACCACAGATACGCAGTATTTT. Translating it yields CASSQVLTTDTQYF.

The V call is TRBV28, the J call TRBJ1-1, with TRBD1 identical over 9 bases. J lost 4 bases, V lost 6 bases, and 12 bases had no gene match. Germline CDR1 reads MDHEN; CDR2 reads SYDVKM. CDR3 length: 16 amino acids. The CDR3 coding sequence is TGTGCCAGCAGCGCACCTACAGGGGGCGCGGGCACTGAAGCTTTCTTT. Its protein product is CASSAPTGGAGTEAFF.

This clone showed up just a few times. The rearrangement uses TRBV18 and TRBJ2-7, with 9 bases aligning to TRBD2. The CDR3 contains 15 residues. Germline assignment: CDR1 KGHSH and CDR2 LQKENI. Germline trimming cut 2 bases from V and 0 bases from J; bases unmatched to any gene: 2. The CDR3 nucleotides read TGTGCCAGCTCACCAGGCGGGAGGGCCTCCTACGAGCAGTACTTC. Translated: CASSPGGRASYEQYF.

This chain links TRBV29-1 with TRBJ2-1, with 14 bases identical to TRBD2. V lost 0 bases and J lost 10; bases outside the gene matches: 8. In germline, CDR1 is SQVTM, CDR2 ANQGSEA. This CDR3 has 16 amino acids. CDR3 residues: CSVEDPRTSGRTEQFF. The CDR3 nucleotides are TGCAGCGTTGAAGACCCTCGGACTAGCGGGAGGACCGAGCAGTTCTTC.

This clone has just a few counts. The genes are TRBV2 and TRBJ1-5, with D perhaps matching TRBD1 (5 bases). Germline assignment: CDR1 SNHLY and CDR2 FYNNEI. Trimming removed 8 bases at V and 0 bases at J, with 8 bases between. The CDR3 runs 13 residues. The CDR3 DNA reads as TGTGCCAGCGGGGGGTATAGCAATCAGCCCCAGCATTTT. Protein: CASGGYSNQPQHF.

The J gene is TRBJ2-3, the V gene TRBV30; 9 nucleotides agree with TRBD2. This CDR3 contains 12 residues. Germline lookup yields CDR1 GTSNPN and CDR2 SVGIG (reference sequence). CDR3 protein: CTTSGSTDTQYF. The CDR3 coding sequence is TGTACGACTAGCGGAAGCACAGATACGCAGTATTTT.

This clone occurred many times. V is TRBV11-2 and J is TRBJ2-6; 7 nucleotides agree with TRBD1. V shed 5 bases, J shed 1 base, and the junction held 2 bases outside the gene matches. Germline CDR1 SGHAT, CDR2 FQNNGV. The CDR3 covers 15 residues. CDR3 nucleotides: TGTGCCAGCAGCCGGGACAGATCTGGGGCCAACGTCCTGACTTTC. This translates into CASSRDRSGANVLTF.

V usage is TRBV11-2 and J usage is TRBJ2-3; TRBD2 matches 9 bases. Germline CDR1 SGHAT, CDR2 FQNNGV. CDR3 length equals 16 residues. J was trimmed by 3 bases and V by 5 bases; bases with no gene match: 9. The CDR3 DNA reads as TGTGCCAGCAGCGCCTTCTGGCGGGAGGGGACAGATACGCAGTATTTT. Translated: CASSAFWREGTDTQYF. Using reference TRBV11-2 and TRBJ2-3 for the parts outside the CDR3, the full variable domain is EAGVAQSPRYKIIEKRQSVAFWCNPISGHATLYWYQQILGQGPKLLIQFQNNGVVDDSQLPKDRFSAERLKGVDSTLKIQPAKLEDSAVYLCASSAFWREGTDTQYFGPGTRLTVL.

This clone was seen at least ten times. J is TRBJ1-1 and V is TRBV19, with a weak D call TRBD1 (5 bases). V lost 4 bases, J lost 2 bases, and 11 bases lay in between. The CDR3 is 14 amino acids. Germline CDR1 and CDR2: LNHDA and SQIVND (reference sequence). Here the CDR3 DNA reads TGTGCCAGTAGTAATCCGGGGGTCAACACTGAAGCTTTCTTT. Translated, it gives CASSNPGVNTEAFF.

V and J are TRBV7-3 and TRBJ2-7; D is possibly TRBD2 (6 bases). V lost 1 base and J 6 bases, leaving 13 bases between the germline ends. The CDR3 has 14 residues. CDR1 is SGHTA and CDR2 is FQGTGA in the germline V gene. The CDR3 region has the DNA TGTGCCAGCAGCTTAAAGGTTCTAGCGAGCGAGCAGTACTTC. This translates into CASSLKVLASEQYF.

The chain combines TRBV2 with TRBJ2-2; no definite D call. The V end was cut by 4 bases, the J end by 0 bases, with 9 bases between. The CDR3 length is 15 residues. Germline assignment: CDR1 SNHLY and CDR2 FYNNEI. The CDR3: CASSVAETNTGELFF. The CDR3 DNA is TGTGCCAGCAGTGTGGCCGAGACGAACACCGGGGAGCTGTTTTTT.

This clone was counted at least ten times. The CDR3 loop is CAARDRENSPLHF. The CDR3 DNA is TGTGCCGCCCGGGACAGAGAAAATTCACCCCTCCACTTT. The genes are TRBV30 and TRBJ1-6; 7 bases align to TRBD1. Losses at the gene ends were 8 bases for V and 7 bases for J; bases not matched to a gene: 8. CDR1 and CDR2 from the germline V gene are GTSNPN and SVGIG (reference sequence). The CDR3 runs 13 residues.

This clone was seen a handful of times. A junction boundary mismatches the germline segment, possibly from a read error. The rearrangement joins TRBV15 to TRBJ2-3; 8 nucleotides align to TRBD2. Germline V gives CDR1 LNHNV, CDR2 YYDKDF (reference sequence). This CDR3 contains 14 residues. In DNA form, the CDR3 reads TGTGCCACCTCTCGGGGGGGCTTTACAGATTCGCAGTATTTT. Residues: CATSRGGFTDSQYF. Based on the CDR3 plus reference TRBV15 and TRBJ2-3, the full variable domain is DAMVIQNPRYQVTQFGKPVTLSCSQTLNHNVMYWYQQKSSQAPKLLFHYYDKDFNNEADTPDNFQSRRPNTSFCFLDIRSPGLGDTAMYLCATSRGGFTDSQYFGPGTRLTVL.

The table lists this clone with a few counts. The gene calls are TRBV7-2 and TRBJ2-3; 9 nucleotides align to TRBD2. The ends lost 8 bases at V and 6 bases at J; junction bases unmatched: 6. CDR1 is SGHTA, CDR2 FQGNSA, per germline. There are 13 residues in the CDR3. The CDR3 is CASGVAGVDTQYF. The CDR3 nucleotides read TGTGCCAGCGGAGTAGCGGGAGTCGATACGCAGTATTTT.

In the case of this clone: One base separates it from a far larger clone, so it is likely a read error. The chain has TRBV7-9 and TRBJ2-7; TRBD1 agrees at 7 bases. This CDR3 has 14 residues. Germline V CDR1 and CDR2: SEHNR, FQNEAQ (reference sequence). Here the CDR3 DNA reads TGTGCCAGCAGCTTAGGCGGACAGGCGGACGAGCGGTACTTC. Its protein product is CASSLGGQADERYF.

This chain connects TRBV4-1 to TRBJ2-1; D remains unclear. CDR1 MGHRA and CDR2 YSYEKL come from the germline V gene. This CDR3 is built from 13 residues. V was pared by 1 base and J by 5 bases, with 6 bases between. The CDR3, as DNA: TGCGCCAGCAGCCAAGTCCCAGACAATGAGCAGTTCTTC. It yields the protein CASSQVPDNEQFF.

The rearrangement links TRBV28 to TRBJ1-5, with 7 bases identical to TRBD1. With V trimmed by 3 bases and J by 6 bases, 20 bases remained unmatched. CDR1 and CDR2 (germline): MDHEN, SYDVKM. The CDR3 spans 19 residues. The CDR3 region is CASSFMRLRDRKHRQPQHF. CDR3 sequence (DNA): TGTGCCAGCAGTTTTATGCGACTCCGGGACAGAAAGCATCGTCAGCCCCAGCATTTT.

The chain links TRBV7-2 to TRBJ2-7; 15 bases map to TRBD2. Germline V gives CDR1 SGHTA, CDR2 FQGNSA. After removal of 1 base from V and 3 bases from J, the junction contained 1 base not matched to a gene. The CDR3 contains 16 residues. CDR3 in DNA: TGTGCCAGCAGCTTAGGGGGACTAGCGGGAGGCTACGAGCAGTACTTC. Protein product: CASSLGGLAGGYEQYF.

The table lists this clone with a count of one. The chain carries TRBV11-2 and TRBJ1-5; tentatively, D is TRBD1 (5 bases). Per germline, CDR1 SGHAT and CDR2 FQNNGV. The CDR3 extends over 17 amino acids. V lost 1 base and J lost 6, with 19 bases in between. Written as DNA, the CDR3 is TGTGCCAGCAGCTTAGCGGGGGGTGTACGGAACTCTCAGCCCCAGCATTTT. Protein sequence: CASSLAGGVRNSQPQHF.